These T cell receptor beta chains were read from a single sample in a study of T cells in tumors after PD-1 blockade. TCRdb keeps only in-frame clones here, not all; method: immunoSEQ multiplex PCR. The sample carries about 47,000 clones, roughly 73% recorded once. The sample here was PBMCs, taken before anti-PD-1 treatment. The receptor source for this set is a human donor with basal cell carcinoma. Both conserved end residues are part of each CDR3. Each record gives: clone size, V gene, J gene, D gene, CDR3 DNA, CDR3 protein. The D gene is left open where the match is weak. Some rows have no size entry. The others give once, few or many, or a class for an expanded clone.

.	TRBV3-1/TRBV3-2	TRBJ2-1	TRBD1	TGTGCCAGCCGGGGACAGGGGTTCTACAATGAGCAGTTCTTC	CASRGQGFYNEQFF
.	TRBV5-8	TRBJ2-7	TRBD1	TGTGCCAGCAGCCTGGGACAGGCAAACTCCTACGAGCAGTACTTC	CASSLGQANSYEQYF
.	TRBV2	TRBJ1-1	.	TGTGCCAGCAATCGCAGGGAGAACACTGAAGCTTTCTTT	CASNRRENTEAFF
once	TRBV3-1/TRBV3-2	TRBJ2-1	.	TGTGCCAGCAGCCAAGAACAACTAGTTTACAATGAGCAGTTCTTC	CASSQEQLVYNEQFF
.	TRBV12-3/TRBV12-4	TRBJ1-2	.	TGTGCCAGCAGTTTAGTGGACTATGGCTACACCTTC	CASSLVDYGYTF
.	TRBV28	TRBJ1-2	.	TGTGCCAGCAGTTACGACCTCTATGGCTACACCTTC	CASSYDLYGYTF
few	TRBV6-6	TRBJ2-5	.	TGTGCCAGCAGTTTAAGAGGGGGTACAGAGACCCAGTACTTC	CASSLRGGTETQYF
.	TRBV19	TRBJ1-1	.	TGTGCCAGTAGTATAGTTAACAGGGCTGACACTGAAGCTTTCTTT	CASSIVNRADTEAFF
.	TRBV5-6	TRBJ2-5	TRBD1	TGTGCCAGCAGCCTGGACAGGGTGGAGACCCAGTACTTC	CASSLDRVETQYF
.	TRBV30	TRBJ2-7	.	TGTGCCTGGAGTGTAGGAGGGTTTAACGAGCAGTACTTC	CAWSVGGFNEQYF
.	TRBV10-1	TRBJ2-7	.	TGCGCCAGCAGTGAGGGACCGGCGGACTCCTACGAGCAGTACTTC	CASSEGPADSYEQYF
once	TRBV2	TRBJ2-7	TRBD2	TGTGCCAGCAGTGTTATCGGACTAGCGGGAGATGAGCAGTACTTC	CASSVIGLAGDEQYF
.	TRBV28	TRBJ2-1	.	TGTGCCAGCAGTTCGAGGGGAAATGAGCAGTTCTTC	CASSSRGNEQFF
few	TRBV23-1	TRBJ1-5	TRBD1	TGCGCCAGCAGTCAGGGGGGACAGGGAAAGGGGAGGTTGGATCAGCCCCAGCATTTT	CASSQGGQGKGRLDQPQHF
once	TRBV27	TRBJ2-7	.	TGTGCCAGCAGCGACGGAACGGGGGACGAGCAGTACTTC	CASSDGTGDEQYF
.	TRBV28	TRBJ1-4	TRBD1	TGTGCCAGCAGCACTCCGCCGGGACAGGGGGGAAAACTGTTTTTT	CASSTPPGQGGKLFF
once	TRBV28	TRBJ2-7	.	TGTGCCAGCAGTTTACCTAACTCCCCACCGGGTCCATACCTAAGTCGCTACGAGCAGTACTTC	CASSLPNSPPGPYLSRYEQYF
few	TRBV27	TRBJ1-2	.	TGTGCCAGCAGTAAAGACCCGACTCTCTATGGCTACACCTTC	CASSKDPTLYGYTF
.	TRBV5-1	TRBJ2-2	.	TGCGCCAGCAGCTTCTCTAGCTTCGGAACCGGGGAGCTGTTTTTT	CASSFSSFGTGELFF
.	TRBV7-2	TRBJ1-3	.	TGTGCCAGCAGCCCCTTTCGGACAGCCGGAAACACCATATATTTT	CASSPFRTAGNTIYF
.	TRBV19	TRBJ2-3	.	TGTGCCAGTAGCCCACAGATAAAGAGTGATACGCAGTATTTT	CASSPQIKSDTQYF
once	TRBV2	TRBJ2-7	.	TGTGCCAGCAGTGAAGGTCGGTTATACGAGCAGTACTTC	CASSEGRLYEQYF
.	TRBV2	TRBJ2-7	.	TGTGCCAGCAGTGAGCAAGCGGGCGCCTCCTACGAGCAGTACTTC	CASSEQAGASYEQYF
.	TRBV30	TRBJ2-7	TRBD1	TGTGCCTGGAAGGCCTTGACAGGGGCCGAGCAGTACTTC	CAWKALTGAEQYF
.	TRBV5-1	TRBJ1-4	.	TGCGCCAGCAGCTTAACGGGGGGGACTAATGAAAAACTGTTTTTT	CASSLTGGTNEKLFF
.	TRBV28	TRBJ1-1	.	TGTGCCAGCAAGGTTGGACCGGTGGAAGCTTTCTTT	CASKVGPVEAFF
.	TRBV29-1	TRBJ2-3	TRBD2	TGCAGCGTATCCCTGAGCGGGAACACAGATACGCAGTATTTT	CSVSLSGNTDTQYF
once	TRBV19	TRBJ2-7	.	TGTGCCAGTAGTATAGAGGACTCATACGAGCAGTACTTC	CASSIEDSYEQYF
.	TRBV5-4	TRBJ2-7	TRBD2	TGTGCCAGCAGCTTGATCAGCGGGGGGGTGCGGGAGCAGTACTTC	CASSLISGGVREQYF
few	TRBV9	TRBJ1-1	TRBD1	TGTGCCAGCAGCCCATCGGACAGGGGGCTGACTGAAGCTTTCTTT	CASSPSDRGLTEAFF
.	TRBV5-1	TRBJ2-7	.	TGCGCCAGCAGCTTGGGGAATCAGAATCGAGAGCAGTACTTC	CASSLGNQNREQYF
.	TRBV19	TRBJ2-1	.	TGTGCCAGTATGGATGGGGGAGAGGGCTCCTACAATGAGCAGTTCTTC	CASMDGGEGSYNEQFF
many	TRBV3-1/TRBV3-2	TRBJ2-7	TRBD1	TGTGCCAGCAGCCGACAGGGTGCCTACGAGCAGTACTTC	CASSRQGAYEQYF
once	TRBV24-1	TRBJ1-5	.	TGTGCCACCAGTGATTCCCGGGACATCGGGCGGCCCCAGCATTTT	CATSDSRDIGRPQHF
.	TRBV10-3	TRBJ2-2	TRBD1	TGTGCCATCAGTGGCCCCAGGGGGCGGACCGGGGAGCTGTTTTTT	CAISGPRGRTGELFF
.	TRBV13	TRBJ1-1	.	TGTGCCAGCAGGTACGCGGGGCTGAACACTGAAGCTTTCTTT	CASRYAGLNTEAFF
.	TRBV19	TRBJ2-4	.	TGTGCCAGTAACAGGCTAGCCAAAAACATTCAGTACTTC	CASNRLAKNIQYF
.	TRBV28	TRBJ1-6	.	TGTGCCAGTCATAGCTCCTATAATTCACCCCTCCACTTT	CASHSSYNSPLHF